The 8 T cell receptor beta chains listed next were all sequenced from one sample in a study of cytomegalovirus exposure and HLA in healthy donors. The PCR was carried out with 60 Vbeta primers and 13 Jbeta primers. Measured with immunoSEQ multiplex PCR; TCRdb has only the in-frame clones, and not every one. The table lists roughly 160,000 clones, 81% of them singletons. The material sequenced was PBMCs. Receptors were obtained from a woman aged 45-65 years in good health and CMV-seronegative.

The genes are TRBV5-5 and TRBJ1-1, with 11 bases that match TRBD1. Losses at the gene ends were 3 bases for V and 6 bases for J; bases not matched to a gene: 7. This CDR3 contains 15 residues. Germline lookup yields CDR1 SGHKS and CDR2 YYEKEE (reference sequence). The CDR3 protein is CASSSSGTGGAEAFF. The CDR3 region has the DNA TGTGCCAGCAGCTCCTCCGGGACAGGGGGGGCTGAAGCTTTCTTT. Based on the CDR3 plus reference TRBV5-5 and TRBJ1-1, the full variable domain is DAGVTQSPTHLIKTRGQQVTLRCSPISGHKSVSWYQQVLGQGPQFIFQYYEKEERGRGNFPDRFSARQFPNYSSELNVNALLLGDSALYLCASSSSGTGGAEAFFGQGTRLTVV.

The chain employs TRBV10-3 and TRBJ2-2; TRBD2 aligns across 8 bases. CDR3 length: 14 amino acids. The germline V gene encodes CDR1 ENHRY and CDR2 SYGVKD. J lost 7 bases, V lost 11 bases, and 12 bases had no gene match. The CDR3 DNA sequence: TGTGCCTCCAGAGGTAGCGGGGTGGTCGGGGAGCTGTTTTTT. Translated, it gives CASRGSGVVGELFF.

There are a few counts of this clone. This chain connects TRBV28 to TRBJ1-2; D perhaps matches TRBD1 (6 bases). Germline CDR1 is MDHEN and CDR2 is SYDVKM. V was cut by 1 base and J by 8 bases, with 17 bases left in between. The CDR3 loop spans 15 amino acids. In DNA, the CDR3 is TGTGCCAGCAGTTTATCCCGTGCGGGGGCGGGAGGCTACACCTTC. Amino acids: CASSLSRAGAGGYTF.

This chain joins TRBV6-1 and TRBJ1-2; D is ambiguous. The ends were cut back, 5 bases at V and 3 bases at J, with 7 bases in the middle. CDR1 and CDR2 (germline): MNHNS, SASEGT. This CDR3 is built from 12 residues. The CDR3 protein is CASSSRDYGYTF. In nucleotides, the CDR3 is TGTGCCAGCAGTTCCCGGGACTATGGCTACACCTTC.

The rearrangement joins TRBV11-2 to TRBJ2-3; TRBD2 matches 9 bases. The CDR3 length is 15 residues. CDR1 and CDR2 (germline): SGHAT, FQNNGV. The trim removed 1 base at V and 5 bases at J, leaving 4 bases unmatched. The CDR3 region is CASSLVASGIDTQYF. For the CDR3, the DNA is TGTGCCAGCAGCTTAGTAGCTAGCGGGATAGATACGCAGTATTTT.

This clone came up once. This chain links TRBV11-1 with TRBJ2-7; 10 bases agree with TRBD1. J gave up 3 bases and V 2 bases, and 4 bases lay outside the gene matches. The CDR3 is 15 amino acids. Germline V gene lookup returns CDR1 SGHAT and CDR2 FQDESV (reference sequence). The CDR3 DNA reads as TGTGCCAGCAGCTTAAGACAGGGGGCTCACTACGAGCAGTACTTC. Amino acid sequence: CASSLRQGAHYEQYF.

The chain uses TRBV5-4 and TRBJ2-6; 9 bases fit TRBD1. The CDR3 has 18 residues. From germline, CDR1 is SGHNT and CDR2 YYREEE (reference sequence). V dropped 3 bases and J dropped 0; count of bases not matched to a gene: 7. In nucleotides, the CDR3 is TGTGCCAGCAGCTCCGGGACAGGGACCATCTCTGGGGCCAACGTCCTGACTTTC. Protein product: CASSSGTGTISGANVLTF.

This chain joins TRBV7-2 and TRBJ2-5; D is unresolved. V was cut by 1 base and J by 5 bases, with 8 bases left in between. This CDR3 is built from 13 residues. Per germline, CDR1 SGHTA and CDR2 FQGNSA. CDR3 coding DNA: TGTGCCAGCAGCTTAGGGCAAGCGGAGACCCAGTACTTC. It codes for CASSLGQAETQYF.